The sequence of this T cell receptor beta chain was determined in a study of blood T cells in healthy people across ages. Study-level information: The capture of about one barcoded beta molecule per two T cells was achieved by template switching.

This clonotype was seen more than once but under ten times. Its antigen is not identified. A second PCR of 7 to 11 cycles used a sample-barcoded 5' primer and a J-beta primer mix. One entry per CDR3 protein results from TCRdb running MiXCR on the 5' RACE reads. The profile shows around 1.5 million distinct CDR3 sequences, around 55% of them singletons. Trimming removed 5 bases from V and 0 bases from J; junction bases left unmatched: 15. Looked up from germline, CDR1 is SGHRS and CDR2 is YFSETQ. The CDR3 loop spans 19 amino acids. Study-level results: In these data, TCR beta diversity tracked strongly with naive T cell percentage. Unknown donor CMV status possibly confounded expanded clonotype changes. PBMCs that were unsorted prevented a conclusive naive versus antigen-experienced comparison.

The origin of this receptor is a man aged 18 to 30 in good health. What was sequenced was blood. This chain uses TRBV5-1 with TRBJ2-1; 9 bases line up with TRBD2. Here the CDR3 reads CASSKAGGSVYTSYNEQFF. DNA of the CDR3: TGCGCCAGCAGTAAGGCGGGAGGGTCCGTTTATACCTCCTACAATGAGCAGTTCTTC. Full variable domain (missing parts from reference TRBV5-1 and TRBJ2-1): KAGVTQTPRYLIKTRGQQVTLSCSPISGHRSVSWYQQTPGQGLQFLFEYFSETQRNKGNFPGRFSGRQFSNSRSEMNVSTLELGDSALYLCASSKAGGSVYTSYNEQFFGPGTRLTVL.